This TCR beta chain came from a study of early stage breast cancer tumors. Looking at the study overall: ER+/PR+/HER2- status applied to about 80% of the 16 invasive breast tumors.

V lost 5 bases to trimming and J lost 1 base; unmatched junction nucleotides: 3. The CDR3 sequence is 14 residues long. Germline V gene lookup returns CDR1 LNHNV and CDR2 YYDKDF (reference sequence). Profiled with immunoSEQ multiplex PCR; TCRdb holds only in-frame clones, not every one. The profile shows about 72,000 clones, around 80% of them singletons. The sequence was obtained from a person aged 55 to 75 with breast cancer. Material for sequencing was blood. V usage is TRBV15 and J usage is TRBJ2-5, with TRBD2 matching over 8 bases. The CDR3 here is CATSSGGAQETQYF. The CDR3 DNA is TGTGCCACCAGCTCCGGGGGGGCCCAAGAGACCCAGTACTTC.